This T cell receptor beta chain was recorded in a study of Tregs in tolerant kidney transplant recipients. Method: immunoSEQ multiplex PCR; TCRdb's copy keeps in-frame clones and lacks some. The sample yields over 25,000 clones, of which the top ten take up roughly 8%. The study, taken as a whole, reports: For some patients, primers changed over time, blocking nucleotide-level comparison.

Germline assignment: CDR1 SNHLY and CDR2 FYNNEI. V was pared by 6 bases and J by 2 bases, with 2 bases of the junction left unmatched. The length of the CDR3 is 13 residues. Comments on this clone: Its antigen is as yet unknown. The observed sequence ends 3 residues before the CDR3 terminus, with the missing tail filled in from the germline J gene.

The source is a human donor who received a combined kidney and bone marrow transplant. The chain joins TRBV2 to TRBJ1-2; 8 bases are a match to TRBD1. The sequencing used CD8+ T cells from blood, collected before the transplant. The DNA read from the CDR3 is TGTGCCAGCAGGGACAGGGAAAACTATGGC. It translates to CASRDRENYG. The entire CDR3 protein is CASRDRENYGYTF.